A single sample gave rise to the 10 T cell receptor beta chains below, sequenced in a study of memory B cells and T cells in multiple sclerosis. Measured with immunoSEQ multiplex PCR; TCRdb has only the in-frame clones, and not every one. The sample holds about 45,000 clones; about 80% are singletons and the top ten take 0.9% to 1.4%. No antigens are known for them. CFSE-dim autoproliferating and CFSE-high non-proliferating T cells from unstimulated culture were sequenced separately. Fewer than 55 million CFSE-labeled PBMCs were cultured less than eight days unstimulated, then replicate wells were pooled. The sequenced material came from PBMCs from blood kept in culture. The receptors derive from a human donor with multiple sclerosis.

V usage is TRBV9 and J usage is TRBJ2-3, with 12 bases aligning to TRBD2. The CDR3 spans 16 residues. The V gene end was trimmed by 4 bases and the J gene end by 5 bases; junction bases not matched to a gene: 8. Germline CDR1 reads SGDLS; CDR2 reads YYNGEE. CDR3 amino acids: CASSPLAGGHGDTQYF. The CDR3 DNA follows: TGTGCCAGCAGCCCGCTAGCGGGGGGGCATGGAGATACGCAGTATTTT.

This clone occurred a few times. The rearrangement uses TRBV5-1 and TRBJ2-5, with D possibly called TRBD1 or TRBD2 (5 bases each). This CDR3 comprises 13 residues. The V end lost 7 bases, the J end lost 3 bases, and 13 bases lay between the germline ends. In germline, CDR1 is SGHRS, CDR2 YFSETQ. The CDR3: CASAPGPEETQYF. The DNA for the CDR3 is TGCGCCAGCGCTCCGGGACCTGAAGAGACCCAGTACTTC.

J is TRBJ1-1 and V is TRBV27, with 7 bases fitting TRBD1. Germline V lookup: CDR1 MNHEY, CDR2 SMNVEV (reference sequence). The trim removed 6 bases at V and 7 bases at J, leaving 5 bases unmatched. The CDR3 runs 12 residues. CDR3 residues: CASREAGGEAFF. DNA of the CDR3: TGTGCCAGCAGGGAGGCAGGGGGTGAAGCTTTCTTT.

In nucleotides, the CDR3 is TGCGCCAGCAGCTCCGACGGGCACGGGTTGGAGACCCAGTACTTC. It specifies CASSSDGHGLETQYF. This rearrangement joins TRBV5-1 to TRBJ2-5, with D hard to call. The CDR3 has 15 amino acids. Germline V CDR1 and CDR2: SGHRS, YFSETQ. V lost 3 bases to trimming and J lost 5 bases, with 17 bases between them.

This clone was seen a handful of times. Here the CDR3 DNA reads TGTGCCAGCTCACCTCCTGGTAATGGGCACAAGTCGCACATTCAGTACTTC. Translated, it gives CASSPPGNGHKSHIQYF. The J gene is TRBJ2-4, the V gene TRBV18; D gene ambiguous. The V gene lost 3 bases and the J gene lost 8 bases, with 23 bases spanning the gap. Looked up from germline, CDR1 is KGHSH and CDR2 is LQKENI. The CDR3 is made up of 17 amino acids. The full variable domain, in which reference TRBV18 and TRBJ2-4 provide the parts outside the CDR3, is NAGVMQNPRHLVRRRGQEARLRCSPMKGHSHVYWYRQLPEEGLKFMVYLQKENIIDESGMPKERFSAEFPKEGPSILRIQQVVRGDSAAYFCASSPPGNGHKSHIQYFGAGTRLSVL.

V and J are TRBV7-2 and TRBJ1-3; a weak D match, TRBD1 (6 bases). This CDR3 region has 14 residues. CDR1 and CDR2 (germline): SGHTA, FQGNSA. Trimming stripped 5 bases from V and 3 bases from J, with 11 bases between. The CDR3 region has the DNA TGTGCCAGCAGCCCGCAAGGGGGTGGAAACACCATATATTTT. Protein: CASSPQGGGNTIYF.

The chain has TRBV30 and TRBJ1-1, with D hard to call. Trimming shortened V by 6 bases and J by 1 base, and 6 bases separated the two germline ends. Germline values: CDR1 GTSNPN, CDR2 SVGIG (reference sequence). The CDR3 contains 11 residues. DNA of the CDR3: TGTGCCTGCGAGAGGAACACTGAAGCTTTCTTT. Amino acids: CACERNTEAFF.

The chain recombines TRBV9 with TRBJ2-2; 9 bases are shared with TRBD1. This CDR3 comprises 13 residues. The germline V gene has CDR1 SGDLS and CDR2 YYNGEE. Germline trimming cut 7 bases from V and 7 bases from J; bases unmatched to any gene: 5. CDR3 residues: CASGQGNGGELFF. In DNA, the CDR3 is TGTGCCAGCGGACAGGGGAACGGCGGGGAGCTGTTTTTT.

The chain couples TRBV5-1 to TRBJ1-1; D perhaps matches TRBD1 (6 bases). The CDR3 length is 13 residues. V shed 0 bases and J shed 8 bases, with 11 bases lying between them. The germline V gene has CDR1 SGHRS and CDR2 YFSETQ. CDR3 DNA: TGCGCCAGCAGCTTGGCAGGGGTTGCGGAAGCTTTCTTT. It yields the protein CASSLAGVAEAFF.

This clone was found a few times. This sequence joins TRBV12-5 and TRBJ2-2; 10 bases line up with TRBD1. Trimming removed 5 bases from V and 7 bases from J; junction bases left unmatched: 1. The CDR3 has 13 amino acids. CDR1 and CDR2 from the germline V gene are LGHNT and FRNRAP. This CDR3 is CASGRTGGGELFF. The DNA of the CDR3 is TGTGCTAGTGGTAGGACAGGGGGCGGGGAGCTGTTTTTT.